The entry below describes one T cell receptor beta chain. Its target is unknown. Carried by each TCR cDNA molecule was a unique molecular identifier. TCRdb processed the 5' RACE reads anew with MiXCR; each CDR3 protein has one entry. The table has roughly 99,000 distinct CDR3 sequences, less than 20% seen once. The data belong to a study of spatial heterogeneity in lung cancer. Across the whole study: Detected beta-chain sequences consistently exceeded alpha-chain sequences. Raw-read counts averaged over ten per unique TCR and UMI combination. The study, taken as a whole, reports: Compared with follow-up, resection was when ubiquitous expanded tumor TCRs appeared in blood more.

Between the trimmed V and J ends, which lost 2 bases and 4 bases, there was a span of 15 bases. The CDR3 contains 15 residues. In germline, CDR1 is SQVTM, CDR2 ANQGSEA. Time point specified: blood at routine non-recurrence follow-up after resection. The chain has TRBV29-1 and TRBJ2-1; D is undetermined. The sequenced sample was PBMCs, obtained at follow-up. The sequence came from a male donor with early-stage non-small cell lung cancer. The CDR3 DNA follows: TGCAGCGTTGAAAGCCTGTCAGTAAAGTACAATGAGCAGTTCTTC. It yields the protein CSVESLSVKYNEQFF.